This TCR beta chain was profiled in a study of T-cell memory formation after mild COVID-19. This clonotype turned up a few times. Its specificity is unknown. General observations from the study: Detection of some responders pre-infection suggested pre-existing cross-reactive memory T cells participated.

cDNA libraries for TCR alpha and TCR beta, carrying sample barcodes and UMIs, came from 5'RACE with constant-segment primers. TCRdb reprocessed the 5' RACE reads via MiXCR and lists one record per CDR3 protein. Of roughly 160,000 distinct CDR3 sequences listed, roughly 10% are singletons. The source is a man aged 18-30 years who had mild COVID-19 (a few samples of this study predate the infection). Cell type and time point are not known. Source material: PBMCs or a T cell subset sorted from them (not recorded which).

The CDR3 DNA sequence: TGCAGTGCTAGCCCCGGGCAGGCCTATGGCTACACCTTC. Protein sequence: CSASPGQAYGYTF. This chain joins TRBV20-1 and TRBJ1-2, with no clear D. CDR1 and CDR2 (germline): DFQATT, SNEGSKA (reference sequence). The CDR3 runs 13 residues. Trimming took off 3 bases at V and 4 bases at J, with 12 bases between the two ends.